This paragraph reports one T cell receptor beta chain. Antigen: not known. TCRdb keeps only in-frame clones here, not all; method: immunoSEQ multiplex PCR. The sample has under 150,000 clones, roughly 93% seen once. The data were taken from a study of T cell responses to AZD1222 COVID-19 vaccine. General study findings and limits: Close to half of all spike-specific TCRs reportedly target regions of the variants that are unmutated. There were mostly white British donors and more females than males, and clonal diversity was possibly underestimated. AZD1222 recipients seropositive at baseline numbered only six.

V was pared by 0 bases and J by 1 base, with 6 bases between. The CDR3 contains 15 residues. Germline V gives CDR1 ENHRY, CDR2 SYGVKD. Sequenced here: peripheral blood, sampled on day 0 of AZD1222 vaccination. The rearrangement links TRBV10-3 to TRBJ1-4, with D hard to call. The clonotype comes from an adult in good health. Here the CDR3 reads CAISESRGTNEKLFF. Here the CDR3 DNA reads TGTGCCATCAGTGAGTCCCGTGGAACTAATGAAAAACTGTTTTTT.